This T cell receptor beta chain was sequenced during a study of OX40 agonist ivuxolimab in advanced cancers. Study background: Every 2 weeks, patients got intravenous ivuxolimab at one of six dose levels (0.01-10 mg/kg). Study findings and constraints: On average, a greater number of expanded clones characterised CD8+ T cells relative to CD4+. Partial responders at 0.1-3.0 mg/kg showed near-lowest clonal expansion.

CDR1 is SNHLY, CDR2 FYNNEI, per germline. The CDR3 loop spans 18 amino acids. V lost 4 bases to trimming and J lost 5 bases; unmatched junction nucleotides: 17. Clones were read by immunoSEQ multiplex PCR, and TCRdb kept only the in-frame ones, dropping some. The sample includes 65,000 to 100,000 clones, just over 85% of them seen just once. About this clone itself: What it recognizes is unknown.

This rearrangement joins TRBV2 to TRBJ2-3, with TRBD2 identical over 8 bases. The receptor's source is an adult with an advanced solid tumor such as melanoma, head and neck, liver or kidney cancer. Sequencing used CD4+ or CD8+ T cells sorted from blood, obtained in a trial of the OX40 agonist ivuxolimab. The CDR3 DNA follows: TGTGCCAGCAGTGGAGAAAGCAGTGATAGCGGGATGCGAGATACGCAGTATTTT. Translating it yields CASSGESSDSGMRDTQYF.